This TCR beta chain was sequenced in a study of blood T cell repertoires in COVID-19. Only one count was recorded for this clone. The table came from immunoSEQ multiplex PCR; TCRdb's copy has only in-frame clones and leaves some out. The data contain about 230,000 clones, roughly 82% of them seen just once; the ten biggest clones take up 2% to 2.5%. The sequence was collected from a man aged 35 to 55 who had recovered from COVID-19. What was sequenced was peripheral blood.

CDR3: CASSRTGATNEKLFF. Written as DNA, the CDR3 is TGTGCCAGCAGTCGCACAGGGGCAACTAATGAAAAACTGTTTTTT. This chain links TRBV28 with TRBJ1-4, with TRBD1 identical over 7 bases. The germline CDR1 and CDR2 sequences are MDHEN and SYDVKM. Trimming at V came to 5 bases and at J to 0 bases, leaving 3 bases not matched to a gene. This CDR3 comprises 15 residues.